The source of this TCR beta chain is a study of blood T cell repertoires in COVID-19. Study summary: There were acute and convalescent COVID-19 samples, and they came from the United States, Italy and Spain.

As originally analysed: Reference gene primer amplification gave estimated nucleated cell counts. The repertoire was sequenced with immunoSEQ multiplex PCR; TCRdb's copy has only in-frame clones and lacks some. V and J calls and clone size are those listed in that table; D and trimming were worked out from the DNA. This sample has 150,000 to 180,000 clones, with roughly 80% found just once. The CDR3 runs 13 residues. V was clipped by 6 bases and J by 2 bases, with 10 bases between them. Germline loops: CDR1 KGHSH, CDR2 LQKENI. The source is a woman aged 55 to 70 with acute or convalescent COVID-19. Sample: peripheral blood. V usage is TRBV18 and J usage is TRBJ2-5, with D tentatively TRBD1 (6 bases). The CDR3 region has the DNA TGTGCCAGCTCCTGGACAGAGCAAGAGACCCAGTACTTC. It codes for CASSWTEQETQYF.